The 15 T cell receptor beta chains given below trace back to one sample, sequenced in a study of shared clonotypes between healthy human individuals. Data came from immunoSEQ multiplex PCR; TCRdb stores just in-frame clones and leaves some out. Seen here are approximately 2,200,000 clones, about 92% observed once, and the top ten hold 1.7%. Naive CD8 cells lacked CD45RO and underwent positive selection for CCR7, leaving out terminally differentiated effector memory CD45RA+ cells. Source material: naive CD8+ T cells from PBMCs. The receptors shown here come from a man aged 18 to 29 in good health. Some clones in this sample may be carry-over from other donors' samples.

The V call is TRBV7-2, the J call TRBJ2-1; D perhaps matches TRBD2 (5 bases). Trimming cost V 3 bases and J 4 bases, with 13 bases left between them. CDR1 is SGHTA, CDR2 FQGNSA, per germline. The CDR3 runs to 15 residues. CDR3: CASSFRTGSYNEQFF. The CDR3 region has the DNA TGTGCCAGCAGCTTTCGGACTGGAAGTTACAATGAGCAGTTCTTC.

The rearrangement uses TRBV7-2 and TRBJ2-3; 9 bases are shared with TRBD2. Per germline, CDR1 SGHTA and CDR2 FQGNSA. This CDR3 is 18 amino acids long. The trim removed 2 bases at V and 3 bases at J, leaving 12 bases unmatched. In nucleotides, the CDR3 is TGTGCCAGCAGCTTACCCCGAGCGGGAGGCCATAATACAGATACGCAGTATTTT. Translated: CASSLPRAGGHNTDTQYF.

The chain carries TRBV28 and TRBJ2-4, with no clear D. Trimming took off 7 bases at V and 2 bases at J, with 6 bases between the two ends. CDR1 MDHEN and CDR2 SYDVKM come from the germline V gene. The CDR3 is 12 residues long. CDR3 sequence reads: CASIGPKNIQYF. As DNA, the CDR3 is TGTGCCAGCATTGGGCCCAAAAACATTCAGTACTTC.

This chain joins TRBV4-1 and TRBJ2-5, with D perhaps TRBD2 (6 bases). In germline, CDR1 is MGHRA, CDR2 YSYEKL. The CDR3 is made up of 16 amino acids. Between the trimmed V and J ends, which lost 0 bases and 5 bases, there was a span of 16 bases. This chain's CDR3 is CASSQEAGSFLETQYF. Here the CDR3 DNA reads TGCGCCAGCAGCCAAGAAGCCGGGAGTTTCCTCGAGACCCAGTACTTC.

The J gene is TRBJ2-7, the V gene TRBV5-1, with 14 bases fitting TRBD2. Germline assignment: CDR1 SGHRS and CDR2 YFSETQ. V lost 0 bases and J lost 5; bases outside the gene matches: 1. This CDR3 contains 15 residues. The CDR3 bases are TGCGCCAGCAGCTTGGGGGGACTAGCGGGAGACGAGCAGTACTTC. The encoded protein is CASSLGGLAGDEQYF.

V gene TRBV9 combines with J gene TRBJ1-1; D is unresolved. The CDR3 is 13 amino acids. Germline CDR1 SGDLS, CDR2 YYNGEE. Trimming shortened V by 4 bases and J by 4 bases, and 11 bases separated the two germline ends. The CDR3 nucleotides are TGTGCCAGCAGCCTCACATCTGGCACTGAAGCTTTCTTT. It translates to CASSLTSGTEAFF.

This chain uses TRBV9 with TRBJ2-3; D unresolved. Germline CDR1 is SGDLS and CDR2 is YYNGEE. The CDR3 spans 14 residues. Trimming took 0 bases from V and 0 from J, leaving 5 bases between them. The CDR3 loop is CASSVAPSTDTQYF. The DNA for the CDR3 is TGTGCCAGCAGCGTAGCGCCTAGCACAGATACGCAGTATTTT.

The chain carries TRBV9 and TRBJ2-5; TRBD2 matches 11 bases. Trimming at V came to 4 bases and at J to 7 bases, leaving 15 bases not matched to a gene. The CDR3 covers 17 residues. Germline assignment: CDR1 SGDLS and CDR2 YYNGEE. The CDR3 bases are TGTGCCAGCAGCCCGGGGACTAGCGGATACGAAGAGATGACCCAGTACTTC. It translates to CASSPGTSGYEEMTQYF.

The chain joins TRBV2 to TRBJ2-2, with no clear D. The germline gives CDR1 SNHLY, CDR2 FYNNEI. The V gene lost 8 bases and the J gene lost 6 bases, with 10 bases spanning the gap. The CDR3 extends over 12 amino acids. Here the CDR3 reads CASSSASGELFF. For the CDR3, the DNA is TGTGCCAGCTCGTCGGCGTCCGGGGAGCTGTTTTTT.

The genes are TRBV4-3 and TRBJ2-1, with 9 bases aligning to TRBD1. The CDR3 contains 17 residues. V trimming: 0 bases; J trimming: 2 bases; junction bases outside the gene matches: 5. Germline CDR1 is LGHNA and CDR2 is YSLEER. The CDR3 DNA is TGCGCCAGCAGCCAAGAGAGGGGACAGGGTGCCTACAATGAGCAGTTCTTC. Protein: CASSQERGQGAYNEQFF.

The chain links TRBV19 to TRBJ1-2, with TRBD1 as a possible D gene (5 bases). The CDR3 length is 11 residues. Trimming removed 6 bases at V and 14 bases at J, with 16 bases between. Germline V CDR1 and CDR2: LNHDA, SQIVND (reference sequence). The CDR3 region has the DNA TGTGCCAGTAGCGAGGGACTTTCGGAGACCTTC. Amino acid sequence: CASSEGLSETF.

This clone was seen more than once but under ten times. CDR3 residues: CASSHGGDEKLFF. The CDR3 DNA sequence: TGTGCCAGCAGCCATGGGGGGGATGAAAAACTGTTTTTT. This rearrangement joins TRBV9 to TRBJ1-4, with D possibly TRBD1 on 5 matching bases. This CDR3 is built from 13 residues. V was shortened by 4 bases and J by 6 bases, with 10 bases between the two germline ends. From germline, CDR1 is SGDLS and CDR2 YYNGEE.

In this sample, this clone turned up a few times. Other DNA sequences in this specimen translate into the identical CDR3. The CDR3 DNA reads TGTGCCAGCAGTCTTGCTGAAGCTTTCTTT. Amino acid sequence: CASSLAEAFF. The chain carries TRBV2 and TRBJ1-1; D is ambiguous. Germline loops: CDR1 SNHLY, CDR2 FYNNEI. V was pared by 5 bases and J by 6 bases, with 4 bases between. The CDR3 contains 10 residues.

Here the CDR3 reads CASSVSGLAGVYTGELFF. The DNA of the CDR3 is TGTGCCAGCAGCGTATCTGGACTAGCGGGAGTTTACACCGGGGAGCTGTTTTTT. This chain connects TRBV9 to TRBJ2-2, with TRBD2 identical over 13 bases. Germline CDR1 reads SGDLS; CDR2 reads YYNGEE. This CDR3 spans 18 amino acids. J lost 3 bases, V lost 1 base, and 6 bases had no gene match.

With respect to this clone: Additional DNA sequences in this sample encode the identical CDR3. The chain employs TRBV9 and TRBJ2-7; TRBD1 might be the D (5 bases). Between the trimmed V and J ends, which lost 3 bases and 2 bases, there was a span of 9 bases. The V gene's germline CDR1 is SGDLS and CDR2 YYNGEE. The CDR3 consists of 13 residues. CDR3 DNA sequence: TGTGCCAGCAGCGCAGGGTCCACCTACGAGCAGTACTTC. Its protein is CASSAGSTYEQYF.